Shown below are 32 T cell receptor beta chains from a single sample sequenced in a study of blood T cells in healthy people across ages. Together with a sample-barcoded 5' primer, a J-beta primer mix was included in a second PCR lasting about 7 to 12 cycles. TCRdb independently ran MiXCR on the 5' RACE reads; one entry per CDR3 protein. Here the sample spans around 1.1 million distinct CDR3 sequences, more than 30% being singletons. Specimen: blood. The receptor set was obtained from a man aged 18 to 29 in good health.

The CDR3 DNA reads TGTGCCAGCAGTTACTCGAAGGATGACGCTTTCTTT. Residues: CASSYSKDDAFF. This chain connects TRBV6-5 to TRBJ1-1; no definite D call. Germline-derived CDR1 and CDR2 are MNHEY and SVGAGI. The CDR3 totals 12 residues. Between the trimmed V and J ends, which lost 0 bases and 11 bases, there was a span of 10 bases.

The chain combines TRBV7-2 with TRBJ1-1; D is unclear. The ends were cut back, 0 bases at V and 1 base at J, with 6 bases in the middle. Germline CDR1 SGHTA, CDR2 FQGNSA. This CDR3 contains 14 residues. The CDR3 DNA sequence: TGTGCCAGCAGCTTAGCGCGACAGAACACTGAAGCTTTCTTT. Translated, it gives CASSLARQNTEAFF.

The V and J genes are TRBV12-3 or TRBV12-4 and TRBJ2-7; 8 positions match TRBD2. The J call may not be correct, given that the DNA end is closer to TRBJ2-5. CDR3 length equals 15 residues. CDR3 DNA sequence: TGTGCCAGCAGTTTTGATGGCGGGGGGACGGAGACCCAGTACTTC. Translated, it gives CASSFDGGGTETQYF.

V and J are TRBV12-3 or TRBV12-4 and TRBJ2-1, with D possibly being TRBD2 (6 bases). The end of the DNA fits TRBJ2-7 better, so the J call may be wrong. The CDR3 is made up of 17 amino acids. The CDR3 region has the DNA TGTGCCAGCAGTTTGGGACTTGGACGGGGACGGTACAATGAGCAGTACTTC. Its translation is CASSLGLGRGRYNEQYF.

This clonotype has just one count. V gene TRBV7-2 combines with J gene TRBJ2-4; the match to TRBD2 covers 7 bases. The DNA end is more similar to TRBJ2-7, so the J call may be wrong. This CDR3 is 15 amino acids long. Germline V lookup: CDR1 SGHTA, CDR2 FQGNSA. CDR3 sequence (DNA): TGTGCCAGCAGCTTAGATCCAGTGGGGGGGTACGAGCAGTACTTC. Its protein product is CASSLDPVGGYEQYF.

With respect to this clonotype: A much more abundant neighbour one base away suggests this may be a read error. This chain uses TRBV29-1 with TRBJ2-1; no definite D call. This CDR3 has 14 amino acids. Per the germline V gene, CDR1 is SQVTM and CDR2 is ANQGSEA. The V end lost 2 bases, the J end lost 2 bases, and 10 bases lay between the germline ends. This chain's CDR3 is CSVELRNPYNEQFF. The CDR3 nucleotides are TGCAGCGTTGAATTGCGGAATCCCTACAATGAGCAGTTCTTC.

There are a few counts of this clonotype. The chain combines TRBV7-9 with TRBJ1-2; no firm D call. The germline V gene encodes CDR1 SEHNR and CDR2 FQNEAQ (reference sequence). The CDR3 loop spans 14 amino acids. Trimming took 2 bases from V and 1 from J, leaving 8 bases between them. CDR3 sequence (DNA): TGTGCCAGCAGCTTAACACAAATTAACTATGGCTACACCTTC. Amino acid sequence: CASSLTQINYGYTF. The full variable domain, completed using reference TRBV7-9 and TRBJ1-2, is DTGVSQNPRHKITKRGQNVTFRCDPISEHNRLYWYRQTLGQGPEFLTYFQNEAQLEKSRLLSDRFSAERPKGSFSTLEIQRTEQGDSAMYLCASSLTQINYGYTFGSGTRLTVV.

The chain uses TRBV7-8 and TRBJ2-7, with D possibly matching TRBD1 (6 bases). Germline CDR1 reads SGHVS; CDR2 reads FQNEAQ. The ends were cut back, 5 bases at V and 0 bases at J, with 26 bases in the middle. CDR3 length: 19 amino acids. The CDR3 sequence is CASSPLPWDNRLTSYEQYF. As DNA, the CDR3 is TGTGCCAGCAGCCCACTACCCTGGGACAATCGTCTTACCTCCTACGAGCAGTACTTC.

This clonotype has only a few counts. The genes are TRBV20-1 and TRBJ2-1, with 8 nucleotides matching TRBD2. V dropped 4 bases and J dropped 4; count of bases not matched to a gene: 9. The CDR3 consists of 15 residues. Germline lookup yields CDR1 DFQATT and CDR2 SNEGSKA (reference sequence). CDR3 protein: CSAKPVAGLYNEQFF. CDR3 in DNA: TGCAGTGCTAAACCTGTAGCGGGACTTTACAATGAGCAGTTCTTC.

This clonotype was observed a handful of times. The rearrangement links TRBV2 to TRBJ2-5, with TRBD1 matching over 8 bases. The ends lost 6 bases at V and 11 bases at J; junction bases unmatched: 8. CDR3 length equals 12 residues. Germline V gives CDR1 SNHLY, CDR2 FYNNEI. Written as DNA, the CDR3 is TGTGCCAGCAGGGACAGGGTCAATGAGCAGTACTTC. As protein: CASRDRVNEQYF.

V and J are TRBV7-9 and TRBJ1-2, with D maybe TRBD1 (6 bases). Germline V gene sequence: CDR1 SEHNR, CDR2 FQNEAQ (reference sequence). Deletions cut 0 bases from V and 8 bases from J, with 13 bases between. This CDR3 region has 14 residues. CDR3 sequence: CASSLADSGRGYTF. CDR3 nucleotide sequence: TGTGCCAGCAGCTTAGCGGACAGCGGCAGGGGCTACACCTTC.

This clonotype has more than one count but fewer than ten. The chain carries TRBV7-2 and TRBJ2-5; the D gene is possibly TRBD2 (6 bases). The CDR3 extends over 13 amino acids. Germline values: CDR1 SGHTA, CDR2 FQGNSA. V was clipped by 3 bases and J by 11 bases, with 16 bases between them. In nucleotides, the CDR3 is TGTGCCAGCAGCTTCGGGAGAGACAATGAGCAGTACTTC. It translates to CASSFGRDNEQYF.

The CDR3 protein is CASSGPSGGTDTQYF. Here the CDR3 DNA reads TGTGCCAGCAGTGGTCCCAGCGGGGGCACAGATACGCAGTATTTT. The V and J genes are TRBV2 and TRBJ2-3; 7 bases line up with TRBD2. The CDR3 extends over 15 amino acids. Per germline, CDR1 SNHLY and CDR2 FYNNEI. Trimming removed 4 bases from V and 1 base from J; junction bases left unmatched: 5.

The chain links TRBV4-3 to TRBJ1-1; D perhaps matches TRBD1 (6 bases). The CDR3 is made up of 15 amino acids. Germline V CDR1 and CDR2: LGHNA, YSLEER. Trimming left V 2 bases short and J 9 bases short, with 19 bases between. The CDR3 region is CASSQLLESGAQAFF. In DNA form, the CDR3 reads TGCGCCAGCAGCCAACTCCTGGAATCGGGGGCTCAAGCTTTCTTT.

This clonotype was picked up a small number of times. The chain joins TRBV10-3 to TRBJ2-1; D not certain. The end of the DNA aligns better with TRBJ2-7, so the J call may be wrong. The CDR3 contains 16 residues. The germline gives CDR1 ENHRY, CDR2 SYGVKD. CDR3 nucleotide sequence: TGTGCCATCAGTGAGATAAGGGCCGGAGCGAACAATGAGCAGTACTTC. As protein: CAISEIRAGANNEQYF.

This CDR3 reads CASSPRAPYEQYF. CDR3 bases: TGTGCCAGCAGCCCGAGGGCACCCTACGAGCAGTACTTC. V gene TRBV28 combines with J gene TRBJ2-7; D may be TRBD2 (5 bases). Per the germline V gene, CDR1 is MDHEN and CDR2 is SYDVKM. This CDR3 has 13 residues. The ends were cut back, 6 bases at V and 2 bases at J, with 11 bases in the middle. Using reference TRBV28 and TRBJ2-7 for the parts outside the CDR3, the full variable domain is DVKVTQSSRYLVKRTGEKVFLECVQDMDHENMFWYRQDPGLGLRLIYFSYDVKMKEKGDIPEGYSVSREKKERFSLILESASTNQTSMYLCASSPRAPYEQYFGPGTRLTVT.

The J gene is TRBJ2-5, the V gene TRBV6-5; no reliable D call. Trimming shortened V by 0 bases and J by 4 bases, and 9 bases separated the two germline ends. The germline CDR1 and CDR2 sequences are MNHEY and SVGAGI. The CDR3 totals 14 residues. CDR3 nucleotide sequence: TGTGCCAGCAGTTACTCGAATGGAAGAGAGACCCAGTACTTC. Protein: CASSYSNGRETQYF.

The rearrangement joins TRBV29-1 to TRBJ2-1, with 7 bases lining up with TRBD1. The CDR3 spans 14 residues. In germline, CDR1 is SQVTM, CDR2 ANQGSEA. The J segment lost 4 bases and the V segment lost 3 bases, leaving 6 bases of the junction unmatched. The CDR3 DNA is TGCAGCGTTGATTGGACAGGTTCTTACAATGAGCAGTTCTTC. Protein sequence: CSVDWTGSYNEQFF.

This clonotype was seen only a few times. This chain joins TRBV20-1 and TRBJ1-5; the D is unclear. Trimming removed 3 bases from V and 3 bases from J, with 9 bases in between. CDR1 and CDR2 (germline): DFQATT, SNEGSKA (reference sequence). The CDR3 sequence is 13 residues long. The CDR3 protein is CSASGVSNQPQHF. DNA of the CDR3: TGCAGTGCTAGCGGAGTATCCAATCAGCCCCAGCATTTT.

The chain employs TRBV6-5 and TRBJ1-1; TRBD1 agrees at 7 bases. The CDR3 is made up of 16 amino acids. Trimming cost V 0 bases and J 1 base; bases outside gene matches: 5. CDR1 is MNHEY, CDR2 SVGAGI, per germline. The CDR3 sequence is CASSYSFEGANTEAFF. CDR3 nucleotide sequence: TGTGCCAGCAGTTACTCGTTTGAGGGGGCGAACACTGAAGCTTTCTTT.

This clonotype was recorded a few times. The gene calls are TRBV9 and TRBJ2-3, with a possible D match to TRBD1 (6 bases). The CDR3 is 13 residues long. Germline V CDR1 and CDR2: SGDLS, YYNGEE. V was shortened by 3 bases and J by 6 bases, with 11 bases between the two germline ends. CDR3 in amino acids: CASSGPQGDTQYF. The CDR3 DNA follows: TGTGCCAGCAGCGGACCTCAGGGGGATACGCAGTATTTT.

The genes are TRBV5-1 and TRBJ1-4; no clear D. CDR3 size: 18 residues. From germline, CDR1 is SGHRS and CDR2 YFSETQ. Trimming stripped 0 bases from V and 0 bases from J, with 15 bases between. The CDR3 protein is CASSLEEEIYATNEKLFF. The CDR3 coding sequence is TGCGCCAGCAGCTTGGAGGAGGAGATTTATGCAACTAATGAAAAACTGTTTTTT.

The chain joins TRBV7-3 to TRBJ2-2; tentative D call: TRBD1 (5 bases). CDR1 is SGHTA and CDR2 is FQGTGA in the germline V gene. The length of the CDR3 is 14 residues. Trimming removed 5 bases at V and 1 base at J, with 8 bases between. The CDR3 loop is CASSDQGNTGELFF. The CDR3 DNA sequence: TGTGCCAGCAGCGACCAGGGGAACACCGGGGAGCTGTTTTTT.

V gene TRBV4-3 combines with J gene TRBJ2-7; perhaps TRBD2 as D (5 bases). V gave up 4 bases and J gave up 4 bases, with 17 bases separating them. This CDR3 spans 15 amino acids. From germline, CDR1 is LGHNA and CDR2 YSLEER. DNA for the CDR3: TGCGCCAGCAGCCTCACATGGGAGCCAAATTACGAGCAGTACTTC. Translating gives CASSLTWEPNYEQYF.

The rearrangement joins TRBV11-2 to TRBJ1-1; TRBD1 matches at 9 bases. This CDR3 is built from 15 residues. Germline CDR1 reads SGHAT; CDR2 reads FQNNGV. Germline trimming cut 5 bases from V and 6 bases from J; bases unmatched to any gene: 10. The CDR3 loop is CASSRQGGTEAEAFF. The CDR3 region has the DNA TGTGCCAGCAGCCGACAGGGGGGTACGGAAGCTGAAGCTTTCTTT.

The V gene is TRBV4-3, the J gene TRBJ1-1; D gene uncertain. V shed 0 bases and J shed 0 bases, with 14 bases lying between them. The length of the CDR3 is 17 residues. CDR1 is LGHNA, CDR2 YSLEER, per germline. The CDR3 reads CASSQDPFGPVNTEAFF. Here the CDR3 DNA reads TGCGCCAGCAGCCAAGATCCATTCGGCCCGGTGAACACTGAAGCTTTCTTT.

This clonotype occurred a few times. This chain links TRBV4-2 with TRBJ1-1; 8 positions agree with TRBD1. The CDR3 loop spans 15 amino acids. J was trimmed by 5 bases and V by 0 bases; bases with no gene match: 5. Germline V CDR1 and CDR2: LGHNA, YNFKEQ. The CDR3 nucleotides read TGTGCCAGCAGCCAAGAGCAGGGGGCGGGAACTGAAGCTTTCTTT. Translation gives CASSQEQGAGTEAFF.

J is TRBJ1-1 and V is TRBV25-1, with D hard to call. Germline assignment: CDR1 MGHDK and CDR2 SYGVNS. The CDR3 spans 9 residues. CDR3 loop: CALGTEAFF. Written as DNA, the CDR3 is TGTGCTCTGGGCACTGAAGCTTTCTTT. Variable domain in full (rest from reference TRBV25-1 and TRBJ1-1): EADIYQTPRYLVIGTGKKITLECSQTMGHDKMYWYQQDPGMELHLIHYSYGVNSTEKGDLSSESTVSRIRTEHFPLTLESARPSHTSQYLCALGTEAFFGQGTRLTVV.

V usage is TRBV6-1 and J usage is TRBJ2-3, with D perhaps matching TRBD1 (5 bases). Germline-derived CDR1 and CDR2 are MNHNS and SASEGT. The germline V and J ends were trimmed by 6 bases and 0 bases, with 13 bases remaining between them. This CDR3 has 15 amino acids. CDR3 DNA sequence: TGTGCCAGCAGACCAGTCAGGGAAAGCACAGATACGCAGTATTTT. This codes for CASRPVRESTDTQYF.

The V call is TRBV4-3, the J call TRBJ1-5; TRBD1 might be the D (5 bases). V dropped 2 bases and J dropped 0 bases, with 11 bases sitting between them. The CDR3 extends over 16 amino acids. In germline, CDR1 is LGHNA, CDR2 YSLEER. The chain's CDR3 is CASSQSWGDSNQPQHF. In DNA, the CDR3 is TGCGCCAGCAGCCAATCGTGGGGGGATAGCAATCAGCCCCAGCATTTT.

Concerning this clonotype: A read error may account for a junction end that differs from germline. This rearrangement joins TRBV2 to TRBJ1-4; 7 nucleotides line up with TRBD1. This CDR3 is built from 14 residues. The germline gives CDR1 SNHLY, CDR2 FYNNEI. The CDR3 nucleotides read TGTACCAGCCGGCTGGGACAGATAATGGAAAAACTGTTTTTT. Residues: CTSRLGQIMEKLFF.

The chain links TRBV12-3 or TRBV12-4 to TRBJ2-3; 7 bases align to TRBD2. J gave up 6 bases and V 4 bases, and 13 bases lay outside the gene matches. The CDR3 extends over 16 amino acids. CDR3 nucleotides: TGTGCCAGCAGTTCCACCCCGGCGGGGGTAGCGGATACGCAGTATTTT. It encodes CASSSTPAGVADTQYF.